This T cell receptor beta chain emerged from a study of CXCR3-negative and CXCR3-positive naive CD8 T cells (dated by TCRdb to between 2017 and 2020). For context, the study as a whole: In total, approximately 130 million TRB reads were obtained, corresponding to roughly 1.5 +/- 0.3 million reads per library. Data from 11 donors, pooled across two independent experiments, went into the diversity and physicochemical repertoire analyses. The TRBV-TRBJ cluster analysis covered naive subsets from 5 donors and memory cells from 3 donors.

For every CD8+ T cell subset, approximately 300,000 cells were flow-sorted straight into RLT lysis buffer, and each subset was sorted in triplicate. To exclude memory contaminants, naive CD8+ T cells were stringently defined as CD45RO-CCR7+CD27+CD95-. Peripheral blood mononuclear cells were isolated from buffy coats by standard density gradient centrifugation. A FACSAria III was used to flow-sort naive CD8+ T cells into CXCR3-negative and CXCR3-positive populations. Total RNA was extracted from sorted cells using an RNeasy Mini Kit. Sequencing relied on a NextSeq 550. The Human TCR Profiling Kit (MiLaboratory) was used to make UMI-labeled 5' RACE TRB cDNA libraries. cDNA synthesis used the entire amount of extracted RNA, and PCR amplification then used the entire amount of cDNA produced. Libraries were prepared in parallel using an identical number of PCR cycles. In the original analysis: With a requirement of at least two reads per UMI, MIGEC and MiXCR extracted about 48,000 +/- 9,800 unique UMI-labeled TRB cDNA molecules per library. An average of approximately 40,000 +/- 10,000 functional in-frame TRB CDR3 nucleotide clonotypes without stop codons was found per library. Diversity metrics, including normalized Shannon-Wiener and Chao1, were computed in VDJtools after downsampling to 5000 UMI-labeled TRB molecules per sample. VDJtools was used to calculate clonotype-size-weighted physicochemical properties of the central five CDR3 residues, namely interaction energy, strength, volume and Kidera factor 4. TCRdb reprocessed the reads into one record per CDR3 protein sequence, lacking DNA. V and J calls and clone size were set by TCRdb, not the authors. The sample's table covers 60,000 to 65,000 distinct CDR3 sequences. The top ten clones comprise about 0.84% of the sample.

General study outcomes and caveats: Repertoire diversity was comparably high in both naive subsets but much lower in memory CD8+ T cells. Surface CD5, linked to self-reactivity in mice, was comparable between naive subsets; TCR interaction strength was therefore also inferred from TRB CDR3 physicochemical properties. TRB CDR3s from CXCR3-positive naive cells showed higher hydrophobicity (lower Kidera factor 4), lower energy, and higher strength and volume indices than CXCR3-negative naive cells. Freshly isolated PBMCs were used for most assays because CXCR3 expression went down partially after cryopreservation. Similar TRBV-TRBJ usage was shown by naive CXCR3-negative and CXCR3-positive cells from the same donor, whereas distinct patterns were shown by memory cells.

Counted from cysteine to phenylalanine, this CDR3 has 15 amino acids. DNA is not on record. CDR1 and CDR2 were assigned from the germline V gene (reference sequence) as SGHNT and YYREEE. Worth noting for this clonotype: What antigen it recognizes has not been identified.

The clonotype was recovered from a human donor in good health. Some clones in this sample may be carry-over from other donors' samples. The chain is assembled from TRBV5-4 and TRBJ2-5. Source material: naive CXCR3+ CD8+ T cells from blood. Per the publication, the cell subset or site label means: CD45RO-CCR7+CD27+CD95- naive CD8+ T cells expressing CXCR3 (TNR3+). CDR3 region: CASSLGLVEEETQYF.